This TCR beta chain emerged from a study of blood T cell repertoires in COVID-19. Study-level information: The origin of the acute and convalescent COVID-19 samples was the United States, Italy and Spain. The cDNA or gDNA used as material had been derived from T cells, B-cell-depleted T cells, or PBMCs.

The CDR3 extends over 14 amino acids. V lost 1 base, J lost 6 bases, and 9 bases lay in between. Germline loops: CDR1 KGHSH, CDR2 LQKENI. Repertoires were generated with immunoSEQ multiplex PCR, while TCRdb's copy carries only in-frame clones and drops some. The top ten hold 1.5% to 2% of the sample, which has approximately 300,000 clones, more than 75% seen once. This clone was seen only a few times. The receptor comes from a woman in her forties or fifties with acute or convalescent COVID-19. This chain joins TRBV18 and TRBJ2-2; D is perhaps TRBD2 (6 bases). Sequencing input: peripheral blood. CDR3 sequence reads: CASSPQEGSGELFF. The CDR3 nucleotides are TGTGCCAGCTCACCACAGGAGGGATCCGGGGAGCTGTTTTTT.